Listed below are T cell receptor beta chains from one sample, sequenced in a study of CD8+ T cells in alopecia areata. The assay was immunoSEQ multiplex PCR, and TCRdb's table has in-frame clones only and misses some. In the table there are about 130,000 clones, 50% to 65% of which are singletons. Material: CD8+ T cells sorted from blood, obtained at week 4, from a patient treated with tofacitinib. These receptor sequences come from a human donor with alopecia areata. The CDR3 runs from the conserved cysteine through the conserved F or W. The D gene is left open where the match is weak. Rows give clone size only sometimes, using once, few, many, or a class for an expanded clone.

V gene	CDR3 length	J gene	clone size	D gene	CDR3 protein	CDR3 DNA
TRBV27	15	TRBJ1-5	few	TRBD1	CASSFHGQGSQPQHF	TGTGCCAGCAGTTTCCACGGACAGGGGAGCCAGCCCCAGCATTTT
TRBV27	14	TRBJ2-7	.	TRBD1	CASSHRGLMGEQYF	TGTGCCAGCAGTCACAGGGGGCTGATGGGCGAGCAGTACTTC
TRBV7-9	14	TRBJ1-2	.	.	CASSLAGTDYGYTF	TGTGCCAGCAGCTTAGCAGGGACTGACTATGGCTACACCTTC
TRBV19	15	TRBJ1-5	.	.	CASSIGHPSIQPQHF	TGTGCCAGTAGTATCGGACACCCATCGATACAGCCCCAGCATTTT
TRBV5-6	16	TRBJ2-7	.	TRBD1	CASSRKYRDRVDEQYF	TGTGCCAGCAGCCGCAAATATCGGGACAGGGTCGACGAGCAGTACTTC
TRBV13	13	TRBJ2-2	few	.	CASSLENTGELFF	TGTGCCAGCAGCTTAGAAAACACCGGGGAGCTGTTTTTT
TRBV5-6	15	TRBJ1-1	.	.	CASSLVEGLNTEAFF	TGTGCCAGCAGCTTGGTGGAGGGGTTAAACACTGAAGCTTTCTTT
TRBV9	15	TRBJ2-1	few	.	CASSVEGHSYNEQFF	TGTGCCAGCAGCGTAGAGGGCCACTCCTACAATGAGCAGTTCTTC
TRBV7-8	14	TRBJ2-7	.	TRBD1	CASSPGTGADEQYF	TGTGCCAGCAGCCCTGGGACAGGGGCGGACGAGCAGTACTTC
TRBV6-6	14	TRBJ1-2	few	.	CASSYSNINYGYTF	TGTGCCAGCAGTTACTCGAACATTAACTATGGCTACACCTTC
TRBV12-5	13	TRBJ2-5	once	.	CASGLEDQETQYF	TGTGCTAGTGGTTTGGAGGATCAAGAGACCCAGTACTTC
TRBV5-6	17	TRBJ1-2	.	TRBD1	CASSFRSNPGQGNGYTF	TGTGCCAGCAGCTTTCGGTCTAATCCGGGACAGGGGAATGGCTACACCTTC
TRBV27	15	TRBJ2-2	few	TRBD1	CASRVGTGVTGELFF	TGTGCCAGCAGGGTGGGGACAGGGGTCACCGGGGAGCTGTTTTTT
TRBV10-3	12	TRBJ2-2	.	.	CAIGAPTGELFF	TGTGCCATCGGAGCACCCACCGGGGAGCTGTTTTTT
TRBV9	16	TRBJ2-1	.	.	CASSDLGGSRANEQFF	TGTGCCAGCAGCGACCTTGGGGGGTCGAGGGCCAATGAGCAGTTCTTC
TRBV6-5	12	TRBJ1-1	.	.	CASSTLRAEAFF	TGTGCCAGCAGTACGCTAAGGGCTGAAGCTTTCTTT
TRBV2	13	TRBJ2-7	few	.	CASSWFRAYEQYF	TGTGCCAGCAGTTGGTTTAGAGCCTACGAGCAGTACTTC
TRBV6-5	12	TRBJ2-7	.	.	CASRGSSYEQYF	TGTGCCAGCCGGGGCAGCTCCTACGAGCAGTACTTC
TRBV27	10	TRBJ2-7	.	.	CAAGGVEQYF	TGTGCCGCCGGTGGGGTGGAGCAGTACTTC
TRBV4-1	16	TRBJ2-5	.	TRBD2	CASSQVLGEGKETQYF	TGCGCCAGCAGCCAAGTGCTCGGGGAGGGAAAAGAGACCCAGTACTTC
TRBV15	15	TRBJ2-3	once	.	CATSRDRDGPDTQYF	TGTGCCACCAGCAGAGACCGGGACGGACCAGATACGCAGTATTTT
TRBV2	12	TRBJ2-7	.	.	CARSQGPYEQYF	TGTGCCAGATCCCAAGGGCCCTACGAGCAGTACTTC
TRBV12-5	14	TRBJ2-7	.	.	CASGLIGPSYEQYF	TGTGCTAGTGGTTTGATTGGACCTTCCTACGAGCAGTACTTC
TRBV7-2	17	TRBJ2-2	once	TRBD2	CASSSLSGGLDPGELFF	TGTGCCAGCAGCTCACTCAGCGGGGGCCTCGACCCCGGGGAGCTGTTTTTT
TRBV12-5	12	TRBJ2-7	.	.	CASGLSRDEQYF	TGTGCTAGTGGTTTAAGCAGGGACGAGCAGTACTTC
TRBV2	13	TRBJ2-1	.	.	CASSEGKPYEQFF	TGTGCCAGCAGTGAAGGGAAACCCTATGAGCAGTTCTTC
TRBV2	18	TRBJ2-5	.	TRBD1	CASILEGDRDEYQETQYF	TGTGCCAGCATTCTAGAGGGGGACAGGGATGAGTACCAAGAGACCCAGTACTTC
TRBV7-2	13	TRBJ1-6	few	.	CASSEIDGSPLHF	TGTGCCAGCAGCGAGATAGATGGATCACCCCTCCACTTT
TRBV13	14	TRBJ2-7	.	TRBD1	CASSYDRGSDEQYF	TGTGCCAGCAGCTACGACAGGGGGAGCGACGAGCAGTACTTC
TRBV19	13	TRBJ2-7	.	.	CASSTVPGYEQYF	TGTGCCAGTAGTACCGTGCCCGGGTACGAGCAGTACTTC
TRBV29-1	10	TRBJ2-7	.	.	CSVREREQYF	TGCAGCGTTCGGGAGAGAGAGCAGTACTTC
TRBV29-1	14	TRBJ1-1	.	.	CSVVLQTENTEAFF	TGCAGCGTTGTCCTCCAGACAGAGAACACTGAAGCTTTCTTT
TRBV6-5	15	TRBJ1-1	.	.	CASSYGQGTRTEAFF	TGTGCCAGCAGTTACGGGCAGGGGACCCGCACTGAAGCTTTCTTT
TRBV28	14	TRBJ1-2	.	.	CASISEGLAYGYTF	TGTGCCAGCATTTCAGAAGGGTTGGCCTATGGCTACACCTTC
TRBV4-3	17	TRBJ2-3	few	.	CASSQDLSGEGADTQYF	TGCGCCAGCAGCCAAGATCTATCGGGGGAAGGCGCAGATACGCAGTATTTT
TRBV4-1	16	TRBJ2-1	.	TRBD1	CASSQPGTGVYNEQFF	TGCGCCAGCAGCCAACCAGGGACAGGGGTTTACAATGAGCAGTTCTTC
TRBV9	13	TRBJ2-5	.	.	CASSSQGGETQYF	TGTGCCAGCAGCTCCCAGGGTGGAGAGACCCAGTACTTC
TRBV10-2	16	TRBJ2-1	.	TRBD2	CASSEDGGGDYNEQFF	TGCGCCAGCAGTGAAGACGGCGGGGGAGACTACAATGAGCAGTTCTTC
TRBV5-1	14	TRBJ2-7	.	TRBD1	CASSSGQGPYEQYF	TGCGCCAGCAGCTCGGGACAGGGACCCTACGAGCAGTACTTC
TRBV11-2	14	TRBJ2-5	.	.	CASSLGSLQETQYF	TGTGCCAGCAGCTTAGGGAGCCTACAAGAGACCCAGTACTTC
TRBV29-1	15	TRBJ2-1	.	TRBD1	CSVRRGDREVNEQFF	TGCAGCGTTCGGAGGGGGGACAGGGAAGTCAATGAGCAGTTCTTC
TRBV15	19	TRBJ2-1	.	TRBD2	CATSRVKGGTPMVNNEQFF	TGTGCCACCAGCAGAGTAAAGGGAGGGACGCCCATGGTAAACAATGAGCAGTTCTTC
TRBV6-1	15	TRBJ1-5	.	.	CASRYEGNSNQPQHF	TGTGCCAGCCGATATGAGGGGAATAGCAATCAGCCCCAGCATTTT
TRBV2	12	TRBJ1-5	.	.	CASMVGDQPQHF	TGTGCCAGCATGGTTGGGGACCAGCCCCAGCATTTT
TRBV9	14	TRBJ2-7	.	TRBD1	CASSAGQGVYEQYF	TGTGCCAGCAGCGCGGGACAGGGGGTGTACGAGCAGTACTTC
TRBV30	14	TRBJ2-3	few	.	CAWSPGAGTDTQYF	TGTGCCTGGAGTCCAGGGGCCGGCACAGATACGCAGTATTTT
TRBV9	13	TRBJ2-3	.	.	CASSSHLGDTQYF	TGTGCCAGCAGCTCACACTTGGGGGATACGCAGTATTTT
TRBV27	15	TRBJ2-1	.	.	CASSGRRGLHNEQFF	TGTGCCAGCAGCGGCCGTAGGGGACTGCACAATGAGCAGTTCTTC
TRBV10-3	13	TRBJ2-5	.	.	CAISEGQGETQYF	TGTGCCATCAGTGAGGGCCAGGGCGAGACCCAGTACTTC